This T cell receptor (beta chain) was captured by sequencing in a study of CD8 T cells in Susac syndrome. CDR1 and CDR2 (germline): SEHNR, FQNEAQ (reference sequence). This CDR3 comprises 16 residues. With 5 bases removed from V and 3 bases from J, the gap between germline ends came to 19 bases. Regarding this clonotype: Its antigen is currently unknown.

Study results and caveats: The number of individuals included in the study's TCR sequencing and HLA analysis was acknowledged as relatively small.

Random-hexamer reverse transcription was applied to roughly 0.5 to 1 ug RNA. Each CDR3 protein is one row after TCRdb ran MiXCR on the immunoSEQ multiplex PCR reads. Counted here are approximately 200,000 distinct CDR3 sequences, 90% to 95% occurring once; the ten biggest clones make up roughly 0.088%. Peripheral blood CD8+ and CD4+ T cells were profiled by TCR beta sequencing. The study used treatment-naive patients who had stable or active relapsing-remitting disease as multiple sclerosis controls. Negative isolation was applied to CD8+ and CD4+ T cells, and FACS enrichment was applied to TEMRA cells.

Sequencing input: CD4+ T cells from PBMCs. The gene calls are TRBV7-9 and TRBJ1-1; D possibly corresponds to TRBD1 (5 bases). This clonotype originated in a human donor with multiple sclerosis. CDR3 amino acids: CASSPRSGTLDTEAFF. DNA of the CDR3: TGTGCCAGCAGCCCCCGGTCCGGGACCTTAGACACTGAAGCTTTCTTT.